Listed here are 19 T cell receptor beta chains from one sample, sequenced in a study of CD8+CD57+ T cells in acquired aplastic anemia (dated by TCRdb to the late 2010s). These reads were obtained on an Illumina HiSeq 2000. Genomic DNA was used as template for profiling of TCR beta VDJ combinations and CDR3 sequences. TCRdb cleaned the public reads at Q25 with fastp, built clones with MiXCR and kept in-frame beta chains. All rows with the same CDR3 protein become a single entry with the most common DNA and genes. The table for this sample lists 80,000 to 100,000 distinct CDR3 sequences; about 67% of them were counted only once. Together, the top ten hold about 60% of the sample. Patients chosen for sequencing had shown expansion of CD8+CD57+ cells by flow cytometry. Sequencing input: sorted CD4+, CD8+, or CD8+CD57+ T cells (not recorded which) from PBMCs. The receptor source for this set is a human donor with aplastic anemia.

CDR3: CASSPRQGRTGELFF. CDR3 coding DNA: TGTGCCAGCAGCCCTCGACAGGGGCGCACCGGGGAGCTGTTTTTT. The chain joins TRBV5-4 to TRBJ2-2, with 8 nucleotides matching TRBD1. CDR3 length: 15 amino acids. V trimming: 4 bases; J trimming: 4 bases; junction bases outside the gene matches: 6. Per the germline V gene, CDR1 is SGHNT and CDR2 is YYREEE (reference sequence).

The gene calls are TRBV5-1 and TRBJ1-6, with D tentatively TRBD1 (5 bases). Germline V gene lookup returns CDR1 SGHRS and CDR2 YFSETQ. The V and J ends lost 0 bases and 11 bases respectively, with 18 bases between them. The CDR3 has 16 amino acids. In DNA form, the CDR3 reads TGCGCCAGCAGCTTGGGGGGAGAGAGGGGTGGTACACCCCTCCACTTT. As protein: CASSLGGERGGTPLHF.

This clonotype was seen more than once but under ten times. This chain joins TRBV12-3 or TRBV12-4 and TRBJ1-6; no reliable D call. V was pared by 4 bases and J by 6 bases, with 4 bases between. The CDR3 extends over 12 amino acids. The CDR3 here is CASSYSNSPLHF. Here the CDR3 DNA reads TGTGCCAGCAGTTACTCTAATTCACCCCTCCACTTT.

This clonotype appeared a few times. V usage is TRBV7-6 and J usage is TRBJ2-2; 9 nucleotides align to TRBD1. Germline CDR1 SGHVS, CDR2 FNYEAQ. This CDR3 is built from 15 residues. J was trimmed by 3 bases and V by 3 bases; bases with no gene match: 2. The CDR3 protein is CASSLGQGYTGELFF. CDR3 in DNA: TGTGCCAGCAGCTTGGGACAGGGTTACACCGGGGAGCTGTTTTTT. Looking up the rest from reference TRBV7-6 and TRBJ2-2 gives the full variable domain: GAGVSQSPRYKVTKRGQDVALRCDPISGHVSLYWYRQALGQGPEFLTYFNYEAQQDKSGLPNDRFSAERPEGSISTLTIQRTEQRDSAMYRCASSLGQGYTGELFFGEGSRLTVL.

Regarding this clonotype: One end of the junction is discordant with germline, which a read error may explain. Here the CDR3 reads CAISEEVGGRETQCF. The CDR3 coding sequence is TGTGCCATCAGTGAGGAGGTAGGGGGCAGAGAGACCCAGTGCTTC. This sequence joins TRBV10-3 and TRBJ2-5, with TRBD1 identical over 7 bases. The germline CDR1 and CDR2 sequences are ENHRY and SYGVKD. The CDR3 has 15 amino acids.

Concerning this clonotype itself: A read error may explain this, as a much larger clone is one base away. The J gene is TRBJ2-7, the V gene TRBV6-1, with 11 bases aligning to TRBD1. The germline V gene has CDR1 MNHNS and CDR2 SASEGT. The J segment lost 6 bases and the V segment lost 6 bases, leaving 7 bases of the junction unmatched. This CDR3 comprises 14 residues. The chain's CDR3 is CASRGQGETAEQYF. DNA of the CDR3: TGTGCCAGCAGGGGACAGGGGGAAACGGCCGAGCAGTACTTC.

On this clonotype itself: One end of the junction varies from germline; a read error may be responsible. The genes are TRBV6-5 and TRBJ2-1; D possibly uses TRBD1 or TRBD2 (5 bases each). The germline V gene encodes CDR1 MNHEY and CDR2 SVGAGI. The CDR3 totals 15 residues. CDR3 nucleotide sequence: TGTGCCAGCAGTTACTTACCCCGGGACCTAAATGAGCATTTCTTC. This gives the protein CASSYLPRDLNEHFF.

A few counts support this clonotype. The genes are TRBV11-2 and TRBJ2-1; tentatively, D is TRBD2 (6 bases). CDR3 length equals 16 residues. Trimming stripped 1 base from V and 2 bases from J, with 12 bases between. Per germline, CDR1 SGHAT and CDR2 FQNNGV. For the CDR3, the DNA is TGTGCCAGCAGCTTAGGTCGGGACTCAACCTACAATGAGCAGTTCTTC. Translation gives CASSLGRDSTYNEQFF.

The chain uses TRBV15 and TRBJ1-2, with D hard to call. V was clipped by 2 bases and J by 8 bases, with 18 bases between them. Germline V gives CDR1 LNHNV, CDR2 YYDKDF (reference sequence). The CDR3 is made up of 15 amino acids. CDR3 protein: CATSRSLGRSSGYTF. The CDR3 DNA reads TGTGCCACCAGCAGATCATTGGGGAGATCCAGCGGCTACACCTTC.

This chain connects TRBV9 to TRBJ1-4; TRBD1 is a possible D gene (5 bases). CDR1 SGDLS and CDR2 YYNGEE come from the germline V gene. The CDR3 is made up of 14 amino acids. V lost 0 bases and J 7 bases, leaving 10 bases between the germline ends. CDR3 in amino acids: CASSVGGFREKLFF. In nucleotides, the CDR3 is TGTGCCAGCAGCGTAGGGGGCTTTCGTGAAAAACTGTTTTTT.

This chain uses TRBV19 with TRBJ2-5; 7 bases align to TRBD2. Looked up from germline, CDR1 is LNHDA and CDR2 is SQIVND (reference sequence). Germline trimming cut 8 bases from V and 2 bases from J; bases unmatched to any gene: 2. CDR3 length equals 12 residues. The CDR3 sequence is CASGDYQETQYF. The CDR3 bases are TGTGCCAGTGGGGACTATCAAGAGACCCAGTACTTC. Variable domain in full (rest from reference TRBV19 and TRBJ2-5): DGGITQSPKYLFRKEGQNVTLSCEQNLNHDAMYWYRQDPGQGLRLIYYSQIVNDFQKGDIAEGYSVSREKKESFPLTVTSAQKNPTAFYLCASGDYQETQYFGPGTRLLVL.

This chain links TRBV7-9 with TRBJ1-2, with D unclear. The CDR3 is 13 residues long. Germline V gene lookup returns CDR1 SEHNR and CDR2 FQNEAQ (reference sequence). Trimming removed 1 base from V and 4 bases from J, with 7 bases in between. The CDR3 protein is CASSLGTLYGYTF. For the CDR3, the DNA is TGTGCCAGCAGCTTAGGAACCCTCTATGGCTACACCTTC.

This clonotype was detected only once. The CDR3 spells CASSSDWEAQYF. DNA for the CDR3: TGTGCCAGCAGCTCCGACTGGGAGGCCCAGTACTTC. This chain joins TRBV7-2 and TRBJ2-5; possible D gene TRBD2, 6 bases. The CDR3 is made up of 12 amino acids. Trimming took 4 bases from V and 9 from J, leaving 12 bases between them. CDR1 and CDR2 from the germline V gene are SGHTA and FQGNSA.

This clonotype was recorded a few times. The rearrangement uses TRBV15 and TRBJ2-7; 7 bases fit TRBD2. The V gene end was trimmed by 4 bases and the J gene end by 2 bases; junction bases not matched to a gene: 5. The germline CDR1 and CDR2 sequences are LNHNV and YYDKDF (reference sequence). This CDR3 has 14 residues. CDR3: CATSIAGTTYEQYF. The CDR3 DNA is TGTGCCACCAGCATCGCCGGGACTACCTACGAGCAGTACTTC.

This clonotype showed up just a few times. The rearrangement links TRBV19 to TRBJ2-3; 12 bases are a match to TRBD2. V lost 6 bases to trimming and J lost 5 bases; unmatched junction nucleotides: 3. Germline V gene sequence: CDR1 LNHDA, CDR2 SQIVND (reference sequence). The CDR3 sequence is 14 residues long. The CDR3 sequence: CASSLGLAGDTQYF. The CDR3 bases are TGTGCCAGTAGCCTGGGACTAGCGGGAGATACGCAGTATTTT.

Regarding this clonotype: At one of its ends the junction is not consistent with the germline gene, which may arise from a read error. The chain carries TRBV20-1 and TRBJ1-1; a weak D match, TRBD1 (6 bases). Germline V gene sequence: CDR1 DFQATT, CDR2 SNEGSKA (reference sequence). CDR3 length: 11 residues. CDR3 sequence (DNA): TGCGGTGCCAGGACAGACACTGAAGCTTTCTTT. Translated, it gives CGARTDTEAFF.

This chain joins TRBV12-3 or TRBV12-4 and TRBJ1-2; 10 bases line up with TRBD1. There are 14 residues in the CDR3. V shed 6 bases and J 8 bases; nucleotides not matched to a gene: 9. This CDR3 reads CASRKTGGIEGYTF. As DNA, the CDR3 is TGTGCCAGCAGGAAGACAGGGGGCATAGAGGGCTACACCTTC.

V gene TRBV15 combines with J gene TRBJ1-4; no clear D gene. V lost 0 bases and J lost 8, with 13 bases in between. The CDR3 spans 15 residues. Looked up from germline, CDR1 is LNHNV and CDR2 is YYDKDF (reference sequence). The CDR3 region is CATSRDRANGEKLFF. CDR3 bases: TGTGCCACCAGCAGAGATCGGGCAAATGGGGAAAAACTGTTTTTT. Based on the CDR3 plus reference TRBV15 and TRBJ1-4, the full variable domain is DAMVIQNPRYQVTQFGKPVTLSCSQTLNHNVMYWYQQKSSQAPKLLFHYYDKDFNNEADTPDNFQSRRPNTSFCFLDIRSPGLGDTAMYLCATSRDRANGEKLFFGSGTQLSVL.

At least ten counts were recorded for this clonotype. CDR3 sequence reads: CASSSTGPSFSYEQYF. The CDR3 DNA is TGTGCCAGCAGTTCGACAGGGCCAAGTTTCTCCTACGAGCAGTACTTC. The chain couples TRBV27 to TRBJ2-7, with TRBD1 matching over 7 bases. CDR3 length: 16 residues. Germline CDR1 is MNHEY and CDR2 is SMNVEV (reference sequence). With V trimmed by 4 bases and J by 0 bases, 9 bases remained unmatched.